The 8 T cell receptor beta chains reported below all come from one sample, sequenced in a study of early T cells in non-severe SARS-CoV-2 infection. TCRdb re-called the 5' RACE reads through MiXCR, storing one row per CDR3 protein. Here the sample spans about 60,000 distinct CDR3 sequences, about 9.3% being singletons. The sample consisted of whole blood. These receptors came from an adult who was a healthcare worker with PCR-confirmed SARS-CoV-2 infection or an uninfected control (not recorded which).

This clonotype was observed many times. V is TRBV12-3 or TRBV12-4 and J is TRBJ1-6; no clear D. V was pared by 6 bases and J by 4 bases, with 10 bases between. CDR3 length: 14 amino acids. CDR3 loop: CASSPNGYNSPLHF. The CDR3 DNA reads as TGTGCCAGCAGCCCTAATGGGTATAATTCACCCCTCCACTTT.

This clonotype was counted ten times or more. The chain has TRBV7-6 and TRBJ1-4, with a possible D match to TRBD1 (6 bases). The CDR3 loop spans 13 amino acids. From germline, CDR1 is SGHVS and CDR2 FNYEAQ. The V gene lost 5 bases and the J gene lost 3 bases, with 7 bases spanning the gap. In nucleotides, the CDR3 is TGTGCCAGCAGCGGACAGTCTAATGAAAAACTGTTTTTT. Its translation is CASSGQSNEKLFF. Full variable domain (outside the CDR3, taken from reference TRBV7-6 and TRBJ1-4): GAGVSQSPRYKVTKRGQDVALRCDPISGHVSLYWYRQALGQGPEFLTYFNYEAQQDKSGLPNDRFSAERPEGSISTLTIQRTEQRDSAMYRCASSGQSNEKLFFGSGTQLSVL.

The sample holds many counts of this clonotype. This chain links TRBV6-2 or TRBV6-3 with TRBJ1-1; a possible D gene is TRBD1 (6 bases). Trimming removed 8 bases from V and 7 bases from J, with 14 bases in between. CDR3 size: 12 residues. Germline V gene lookup returns CDR1 MNHEY and CDR2 SVGEGT. Written as DNA, the CDR3 is TGTGCCAGCGCGTACCGGGACATTGAAGCTTTCTTT. It yields the protein CASAYRDIEAFF.

The V call is TRBV6-5, the J call TRBJ2-3, with 10 bases fitting TRBD2. This CDR3 region has 17 residues. The junction had 7 bases not matched to a gene; V was cut back by 0 bases and J by 4 bases. Germline assignment: CDR1 MNHEY and CDR2 SVGAGI. The DNA of the CDR3 is TGTGCCAGCAGTTACTCGACAGCGGGGGGGCCAGCAGATACGCAGTATTTT. Translated, it gives CASSYSTAGGPADTQYF.

This clonotype was found once. V is TRBV25-1 and J is TRBJ1-2; D uncertain. This CDR3 is built from 12 residues. CDR1 and CDR2 from the germline V gene are MGHDK and SYGVNS. V lost 2 bases and J lost 8, with 9 bases in between. CDR3 loop: CASSERDQGYTF. CDR3 nucleotide sequence: TGTGCCAGCAGTGAAAGAGATCAGGGCTACACCTTC.

The CDR3: CASSYYAGGTEAFF. The CDR3 region has the DNA TGTGCCAGCAGTTATTATGCGGGGGGAACTGAAGCTTTCTTT. The chain links TRBV6-6 to TRBJ1-1; D is possibly TRBD1 (5 bases). Germline V gives CDR1 MNHNY, CDR2 SVGAGI (reference sequence). This CDR3 region has 14 residues. Trimming stripped 3 bases from V and 5 bases from J, with 13 bases between.

Ten or more counts support this clonotype. J is TRBJ1-2 and V is TRBV20-1; D gene ambiguous. This CDR3 spans 13 amino acids. V lost 0 bases and J 1 base, leaving 6 bases between the germline ends. Germline V gives CDR1 DFQATT, CDR2 SNEGSKA (reference sequence). DNA for the CDR3: TGCAGTGCTAGAGAACCACGTAACTATGGCTACACCTTC. It is translated as CSAREPRNYGYTF.

This clonotype was detected ten times or more. V is TRBV29-1 and J is TRBJ1-1; no clear D. Germline CDR1 SQVTM, CDR2 ANQGSEA. The CDR3 runs to 11 residues. Trimming stripped 3 bases from V and 6 bases from J, with 8 bases between. CDR3 nucleotides: TGCAGCGTTGAGCGCGGGGCTGAAGCTTTCTTT. This translates into CSVERGAEAFF.